This is a list of T cell receptor beta chains from one sample in a study of cytomegalovirus exposure and HLA in healthy donors. The data were produced by immunoSEQ multiplex PCR, yet TCRdb's version contains in-frame clones alone and is incomplete. This sample yields roughly 150,000 clones, of which 65% to 85% are seen a single time; around 7% belongs to the top ten. Specimen: PBMCs. These receptors came from a man under 40 in good health and CMV-seronegative. Both conserved end residues are part of each CDR3. A D gene is named only where the DNA matches it firmly. A clone size is listed for some rows: how often the clone was seen (once, few, many), or a class if it is expanded.

>13|TRBV29-1|TRBJ2-3|TRBD2|.
TGCAGCGTATGGACTAGCAGCACAGATACGCAGTATTTT
CSVWTSSTDTQYF
>12|TRBV28|TRBJ2-7|.|.
TGTGCCAGCAGGGCTTTCGCCCTGGAGCAGTACTTC
CASRAFALEQYF
>15|TRBV14|TRBJ1-1|.|.
TGTGCCAGCAGCCAAGATCCAACAGGGATTACTGAAGCTTTCTTT
CASSQDPTGITEAFF
>12|TRBV19|TRBJ1-5|TRBD1|.
TGTGCCAGTCGGACAGGGTATCAGCCCCAGCATTTT
CASRTGYQPQHF
>14|TRBV5-6|TRBJ1-5|.|.
TGTGCCAGCAGCTTGGGGCCCGGAGGACAGCCCCAGCATTTT
CASSLGPGGQPQHF
>16|TRBV5-1|TRBJ1-3|TRBD1|.
TGCGCCAGCAGCTCAGAGCGACAGGGCTCTGGAAACACCATATATTTT
CASSSERQGSGNTIYF
>18|TRBV10-1|TRBJ2-5|TRBD2|once
TGCGCCAGCAGTGAGTCGTTTATGCGGGAGGTAGGGAAAGAGACCCAGTACTTC
CASSESFMREVGKETQYF
>16|TRBV19|TRBJ1-5|.|.
TGTGCCAGTAGTACCCGGAGGCAGGTTACTAATCAGCCCCAGCATTTT
CASSTRRQVTNQPQHF
>15|TRBV2|TRBJ2-5|.|.
TGTGCCAGCAGTATTTTTGGCGGGGCCCAAGAGACCCAGTACTTC
CASSIFGGAQETQYF
>17|TRBV28|TRBJ2-1|TRBD1|.
TGTGCCAGCAGTCGACCCCTTCCGGGACAGGGAGGCAATGAGCAGTTCTTC
CASSRPLPGQGGNEQFF
>13|TRBV30|TRBJ1-1|TRBD1|.
TGTGCCTGGAGGACGGACAGGGTAGCCGAAGCTTTCTTT
CAWRTDRVAEAFF
>14|TRBV9|TRBJ2-7|TRBD1|few
TGTGCCAGCAGCGTAGGGGACAGGGGTTCCGAGCAGTACTTC
CASSVGDRGSEQYF
>14|TRBV30|TRBJ2-6|.|.
TGTGCCTGGAGTTTATCTTTCGGGGCCAACGTCCTGACTTTC
CAWSLSFGANVLTF
>17|TRBV4-1|TRBJ2-6|.|.
TGCGCCAGCAGCCAGGAACCTTTTATTGGCGGGGCCAACGGCCTGACTTTC
CASSQEPFIGGANGLTF
>15|TRBV30|TRBJ1-6|.|few
TGTGCCTGGAGTGTACAGGCCTCCTATAATTCACCCCTCCACTTT
CAWSVQASYNSPLHF
>14|TRBV19|TRBJ1-1|.|.
TGTGCCAGTAGTATAGTTCAGGAACCCACTGAAGCTTTCTTT
CASSIVQEPTEAFF